The 23 T cell receptor beta chains presented below share a single source sample, sequenced in a study of blood T cell repertoires in COVID-19. TCRdb's table, derived via immunoSEQ multiplex PCR, lists solely in-frame clones and lacks some. The repertoire has over 450,000 clones, roughly 87% of them found once; the top ten carry around 0.9%. Source material: peripheral blood. The receptor set was obtained from a man aged 18 to 29 with COVID-19, enrolled during active disease.

The J gene is TRBJ1-2, the V gene TRBV9, with a possible D match to TRBD1 (6 bases). CDR3 length equals 12 residues. Germline lookup yields CDR1 SGDLS and CDR2 YYNGEE. Trimming cost V 3 bases and J 4 bases, with 7 bases left between them. The CDR3, as DNA: TGTGCCAGCAGCGCGGACAGCTATGGCTACACCTTC. Translated, it gives CASSADSYGYTF. The entire variable domain, with the rest obtained from reference TRBV9 and TRBJ1-2, is as follows: DSGVTQTPKHLITATGQRVTLRCSPRSGDLSVYWYQQSLDQGLQFLIQYYNGEERAKGNILERFSAQQFPDLHSELNLSSLELGDSALYFCASSADSYGYTFGSGTRLTVV.

The count of this clone is one. The rearrangement joins TRBV7-3 to TRBJ2-2; 8 bases map to TRBD2. V was pared by 5 bases and J by 6 bases, with 20 bases of the junction left unmatched. The CDR3 runs to 19 residues. Germline loops: CDR1 SGHTA, CDR2 FQGTGA. In DNA form, the CDR3 reads TGTGCCAGCAGCGGCAAAGGCCACCCGGGACTAGTGGGGTCCGGGGAGCTGTTTTTT. Protein: CASSGKGHPGLVGSGELFF.

CDR3 bases: TGTGCCAGCAGCTTACTAGGAGGGGCCGATGCTAGCACAGATACGCAGTATTTT. Amino acids: CASSLLGGADASTDTQYF. This rearrangement joins TRBV7-9 to TRBJ2-3; D might be TRBD2 (6 bases). V lost 2 bases, J lost 0 bases, and 18 bases lay in between. This CDR3 has 18 residues. From germline, CDR1 is SEHNR and CDR2 FQNEAQ (reference sequence).

This chain joins TRBV4-1 and TRBJ2-2, with 12 bases that match TRBD2. Germline V gene data show CDR1 as MGHRA and CDR2 as YSYEKL. The V and J ends lost 1 base and 3 bases, in that order; junction bases with no gene match: 3. The CDR3 runs to 17 residues. In nucleotides, the CDR3 is TGCGCCAGCAGCCAAGGACTAGCGGGAGTCGACACCGGGGAGCTGTTTTTT. It yields the protein CASSQGLAGVDTGELFF.

CDR3 DNA: TGTGCCTGGAGTGTCCGGGAGGGCGGGGAGCTGTTTTTT. This gives the protein CAWSVREGGELFF. The chain carries TRBV30 and TRBJ2-2; 8 nucleotides line up with TRBD2. With 0 bases clipped from V and 7 bases from J, the junction kept 1 base outside the gene matches. The length of the CDR3 is 13 residues. Germline assignment: CDR1 GTSNPN and CDR2 SVGIG (reference sequence).

The chain employs TRBV19 and TRBJ2-3; 9 bases are shared with TRBD2. The V gene end was trimmed by 7 bases and the J gene end by 5 bases; junction bases not matched to a gene: 16. The CDR3 sequence is 17 residues long. Germline CDR1 reads LNHDA; CDR2 reads SQIVND (reference sequence). Here the CDR3 DNA reads TGTGCCAGTACCGACCCCGGGCTAGCGGGGAGGGGAGATACGCAGTATTTT. Translated: CASTDPGLAGRGDTQYF.

This chain joins TRBV6-2 or TRBV6-3 and TRBJ2-5; 9 nucleotides line up with TRBD2. CDR1 MNHEY and CDR2 SVGEGT come from the germline V gene. The trim removed 2 bases at V and 5 bases at J, leaving 6 bases unmatched. The CDR3 runs 15 residues. The CDR3 coding sequence is TGTGCCAGCAGTTACCCTAGCGGGGTGAGTGAGACCCAGTACTTC. Its translation is CASSYPSGVSETQYF.

This chain links TRBV10-3 with TRBJ2-7, with D hard to call. This CDR3 region has 11 residues. V shed 4 bases and J shed 4 bases, with 5 bases lying between them. The V gene's germline CDR1 is ENHRY and CDR2 SYGVKD. In DNA form, the CDR3 reads TGTGCCATCAGTGCCCAGTACGAGCAGTACTTC. Translation gives CAISAQYEQYF.

The J gene is TRBJ2-7, the V gene TRBV11-2, with 9 bases aligning to TRBD1. The germline CDR1 and CDR2 sequences are SGHAT and FQNNGV. There are 15 residues in the CDR3. V lost 1 base, J lost 5 bases, and 6 bases stayed unmatched. This CDR3 reads CASSLAGQGRNEQYF. CDR3 sequence (DNA): TGTGCCAGCAGCTTAGCGGGACAGGGAAGGAACGAGCAGTACTTC.

The rearrangement joins TRBV21-1 to TRBJ2-7; TRBD2, the table's D call, was not compared with the DNA. TRBV21-1 is listed as a pseudogene. The CDR3 length is 17 residues. CDR3 DNA sequence: TGTGCCAGCGATCGGGGGGGTAGCGACTCATTGGGGCACGAGCAGTACTTC. Its translation is CASDRGGSDSLGHEQYF.

The rearrangement uses TRBV4-1 and TRBJ2-7, with unresolved D. In germline, CDR1 is MGHRA, CDR2 YSYEKL. The CDR3 sequence is 13 residues long. Trimming cost V 4 bases and J 6 bases, with 13 bases left between them. The CDR3 loop is CASSRKKDTEQYF. In nucleotides, the CDR3 is TGCGCCAGCAGCCGCAAGAAAGACACCGAGCAGTACTTC.

Worth noting for this clone: The sample carries other DNA sequences with the same CDR3. This chain links TRBV29-1 with TRBJ2-7; the D is unclear. Germline loops: CDR1 SQVTM, CDR2 ANQGSEA. The CDR3 contains 13 residues. With 4 bases removed from V and 0 bases from J, the gap between germline ends came to 10 bases. The CDR3 loop reads CSVGASSSYEQYF. The CDR3 nucleotides read TGCAGCGTTGGGGCGTCCAGCTCCTACGAGCAGTACTTC.

The chain is built from TRBV6-5 and TRBJ1-1; D is perhaps TRBD1 (5 bases). CDR1 is MNHEY, CDR2 SVGAGI, per germline. Trimming took off 6 bases at V and 4 bases at J, with 18 bases between the two ends. This CDR3 region has 15 residues. The CDR3 loop is CASSHAGHILTEAFF. The DNA for the CDR3 is TGTGCCAGCAGCCATGCCGGACATATCCTCACTGAAGCTTTCTTT.

V gene TRBV5-4 combines with J gene TRBJ1-1; a possible D gene is TRBD1 (6 bases). This CDR3 is 14 amino acids long. V lost 5 bases, J lost 0 bases, and 11 bases lay in between. Germline V gene data show CDR1 as SGHNT and CDR2 as YYREEE (reference sequence). The CDR3 sequence is CASRADRLNTEAFF. The CDR3 nucleotides are TGTGCCAGCAGAGCCGACAGGCTGAACACTGAAGCTTTCTTT.

The genes are TRBV18 and TRBJ2-3; 7 bases map to TRBD1. Trimming took 4 bases from V and 1 from J; bases not matched to a gene: 5. The CDR3 loop spans 15 amino acids. CDR1 KGHSH and CDR2 LQKENI come from the germline V gene. CDR3 region: CASSLTGLGTDTQYF. CDR3 DNA sequence: TGTGCCAGCTCACTGACAGGGCTAGGCACAGATACGCAGTATTTT.

The chain employs TRBV6-5 and TRBJ2-1; D is possibly TRBD1 (6 bases). In germline, CDR1 is MNHEY, CDR2 SVGAGI. The V and J ends lost 7 bases and 0 bases respectively, with 13 bases between them. The CDR3 runs to 15 residues. The CDR3 loop reads CASTMTGTSYNEQFF. The CDR3 DNA follows: TGTGCCAGCACTATGACAGGAACCTCCTACAATGAGCAGTTCTTC.

The chain has TRBV6-5 and TRBJ1-1, with 7 nucleotides matching TRBD1. The V and J ends lost 2 bases and 0 bases, in that order; junction bases with no gene match: 3. Germline V gene lookup returns CDR1 MNHEY and CDR2 SVGAGI. The length of the CDR3 is 15 residues. For the CDR3, the DNA is TGTGCCAGCAGTTACGCAGGGACAGTGAACACTGAAGCTTTCTTT. It specifies CASSYAGTVNTEAFF.

This clone has just one count. This rearrangement joins TRBV20-1 to TRBJ2-3, with D possibly being TRBD1 (6 bases). Germline CDR1 reads DFQATT; CDR2 reads SNEGSKA (reference sequence). The CDR3 is 15 amino acids. Trimming stripped 3 bases from V and 7 bases from J, with 20 bases between. CDR3 nucleotide sequence: TGCAGTGCTAGTCGGCAGGGGAACACACCATATACGCAGTATTTT. It specifies CSASRQGNTPYTQYF.

The rearrangement links TRBV3-1 (or the pseudogene TRBV3-2) to TRBJ1-2; 7 bases agree with TRBD1. The junction had 6 bases not matched to a gene; V was cut back by 1 base and J by 4 bases. Germline lookup yields CDR1 LGHDT and CDR2 YNNKEL (reference sequence). This CDR3 contains 15 residues. CDR3 sequence: CASSQGTGWVYGYTF. The DNA of the CDR3 is TGTGCCAGCAGCCAAGGGACAGGCTGGGTCTATGGCTACACCTTC.

This clone was seen just once. This sequence joins TRBV5-1 and TRBJ2-1; D is possibly TRBD2 (6 bases). CDR3 length: 13 residues. Per germline, CDR1 SGHRS and CDR2 YFSETQ. V gave up 4 bases and J gave up 7 bases, with 12 bases separating them. CDR3 nucleotides: TGCGCCAGCAGCCCGCGGGCGGGAAATGAGCAGTTCTTC. It is translated as CASSPRAGNEQFF.

The rearrangement uses TRBV4-1 and TRBJ2-2, with TRBD2 matching 16 bases. The CDR3 totals 18 residues. Germline lookup yields CDR1 MGHRA and CDR2 YSYEKL. Trimming at V came to 3 bases and at J to 7 bases, leaving 8 bases not matched to a gene. The CDR3 DNA reads as TGCGCCAGCAGCCATGGGACTAGCGGGAGGGCCCGTGGCGGGGAGCTGTTTTTT. This encodes CASSHGTSGRARGGELFF.

The chain employs TRBV19 and TRBJ1-4; D is unclear. Germline CDR1 is LNHDA and CDR2 is SQIVND (reference sequence). This CDR3 is 15 amino acids long. Trimming stripped 6 bases from V and 0 bases from J, with 11 bases between. Here the CDR3 DNA reads TGTGCCAGTAGGAAGGCGACTGCAACTAATGAAAAACTGTTTTTT. Residues: CASRKATATNEKLFF.

The J gene is TRBJ2-1, the V gene TRBV6-4; 7 positions match TRBD2. V shed 3 bases and J 7 bases; nucleotides not matched to a gene: 12. The CDR3 length is 16 residues. Germline CDR1 MRHNA, CDR2 SNTAGT. The CDR3 loop reads CASSEMSGKGSNEQFF. For the CDR3, the DNA is TGTGCCAGCAGTGAGATGAGCGGGAAGGGTTCGAATGAGCAGTTCTTC.